One sample yielded the 25 T cell receptor beta chains listed below, sequenced in a study of blood T cell repertoires in COVID-19. The table came from immunoSEQ multiplex PCR; TCRdb's copy has only in-frame clones and leaves some out. The data contain fewer than 350,000 clones, 90% of them singletons. Sequenced input: PBMCs or T cells enriched from blood (not recorded which). These TCRs come from a woman in her late teens or twenties with acute COVID-19.

The chain carries TRBV11-2 and TRBJ2-3, with 9 bases identical to TRBD2. The ends lost 2 bases at V and 4 bases at J; junction bases unmatched: 13. This CDR3 spans 18 amino acids. From germline, CDR1 is SGHAT and CDR2 FQNNGV. DNA for the CDR3: TGTGCCAGCAGCTTATCGAGGAGGCGGGAGGGAACCCCAGATACGCAGTATTTT. Protein product: CASSLSRRREGTPDTQYF.

The chain recombines TRBV4-1 with TRBJ2-2; TRBD2 matches 16 bases. The trim removed 5 bases at V and 5 bases at J, leaving 2 bases unmatched. Germline V gene lookup returns CDR1 MGHRA and CDR2 YSYEKL. The CDR3 runs 16 residues. The CDR3 loop reads CASSTGLAGGTGELFF. Here the CDR3 DNA reads TGCGCCAGCAGCACGGGACTAGCGGGGGGGACCGGGGAGCTGTTTTTT.

This clone was seen a few times. The chain employs TRBV27 and TRBJ1-2, with 8 bases aligning to TRBD1. CDR1 and CDR2 (germline): MNHEY, SMNVEV (reference sequence). This CDR3 is built from 13 residues. With 4 bases clipped from V and 8 bases from J, the junction kept 6 bases outside the gene matches. In DNA, the CDR3 is TGTGCCAGCAGTTACGGACAGGGCAGCGGCTACACCTTC. It translates to CASSYGQGSGYTF.

The rearrangement uses TRBV5-6 and TRBJ2-1; D is uncertain. V lost 0 bases and J 9 bases, leaving 4 bases between the germline ends. The CDR3 extends over 11 amino acids. The germline gives CDR1 SGHDT, CDR2 YYEEEE. The CDR3 protein is CASSLVVEQFF. Written as DNA, the CDR3 is TGTGCCAGCAGCTTGGTAGTTGAGCAGTTCTTC.

This clone came up a few times. The chain couples TRBV27 to TRBJ1-5, with 12 nucleotides matching TRBD1. J gave up 3 bases and V 6 bases, and 12 bases lay outside the gene matches. Germline-derived CDR1 and CDR2 are MNHEY and SMNVEV (reference sequence). The CDR3 is made up of 18 amino acids. The CDR3 here is CASSSGQGALRDNQPQHF. CDR3 in DNA: TGTGCCAGCAGCTCGGGACAGGGGGCGCTTAGGGACAATCAGCCCCAGCATTTT.

The rearrangement uses TRBV27 and TRBJ2-1, with TRBD2 matching 9 bases. Germline V CDR1 and CDR2: MNHEY, SMNVEV (reference sequence). J lost 7 bases, V lost 5 bases, and 9 bases had no gene match. The CDR3 is made up of 15 amino acids. In DNA form, the CDR3 reads TGTGCCAGCAGTGTTCGCGGGAGGGCTCTAAATGAGCAGTTCTTC. It translates to CASSVRGRALNEQFF.

The rearrangement joins TRBV7-2 to TRBJ2-7, with TRBD2 matching 13 bases. Trimming cost V 1 base and J 2 bases; bases outside gene matches: 2. Germline loops: CDR1 SGHTA, CDR2 FQGNSA. The CDR3 totals 16 residues. The CDR3 region is CASSLGGTSGTYEQYF. CDR3 DNA: TGTGCCAGCAGCTTAGGGGGGACTAGCGGGACCTACGAGCAGTACTTC.

The chain uses TRBV7-9 and TRBJ2-2; a weak D match, TRBD1 (6 bases). The CDR3 contains 14 residues. CDR1 is SEHNR and CDR2 is FQNEAQ in the germline V gene (reference sequence). V was cut by 5 bases and J by 6 bases, with 13 bases left in between. DNA for the CDR3: TGTGCCAGCAGCACCTCCAGGGGTTCCGGGGAGCTGTTTTTT. Translation: CASSTSRGSGELFF.

This chain uses TRBV9 with TRBJ2-1, with 10 nucleotides matching TRBD1. Germline lookup yields CDR1 SGDLS and CDR2 YYNGEE. V shed 0 bases, J shed 6 bases, and the junction held 9 bases outside the gene matches. This CDR3 region has 17 residues. The CDR3 sequence is CASSVDWGDRGINEQFF. CDR3 in DNA: TGTGCCAGCAGCGTAGATTGGGGGGACAGGGGCATCAATGAGCAGTTCTTC.

The chain recombines TRBV6-5 with TRBJ1-2, with TRBD1 matching 8 bases. Germline trimming cut 6 bases from V and 2 bases from J; bases unmatched to any gene: 8. The CDR3 length is 15 residues. CDR1 is MNHEY and CDR2 is SVGAGI in the germline V gene. The CDR3 loop reads CASSRDRRGNYGYTF. As DNA, the CDR3 is TGTGCCAGCAGCCGGGACAGGCGGGGAAACTATGGCTACACCTTC.

The CDR3 nucleotides are TGTGCCAGCAGTTTAAAGGGAGGGACTAGCCTCTCCTACGAGCAGTACTTC. This sequence encodes CASSLKGGTSLSYEQYF. The chain carries TRBV27 and TRBJ2-7; 9 nucleotides match TRBD2. Germline CDR1 MNHEY, CDR2 SMNVEV (reference sequence). The CDR3 has 17 residues. V trimming: 2 bases; J trimming: 0 bases; junction bases outside the gene matches: 8.

V usage is TRBV29-1 and J usage is TRBJ1-1; no definite D call. CDR3 length: 15 amino acids. The germline V and J ends were trimmed by 0 bases and 3 bases, with 14 bases remaining between them. Germline V gene data show CDR1 as SQVTM and CDR2 as ANQGSEA. Written as DNA, the CDR3 is TGCAGCGTTGAAGACCAGCAAGAGGCCCACACTGAAGCTTTCTTT. As protein: CSVEDQQEAHTEAFF.

The chain recombines TRBV11-3 with TRBJ1-1; TRBD1 matches at 8 bases. Germline CDR1 reads SGHNT; CDR2 reads YENEEA. The CDR3 runs to 15 residues. Unmatched junction bases numbered 4, after V lost 3 bases and J lost 1 base. CDR3 region: CASSFLGQGNTEAFF. CDR3 nucleotide sequence: TGTGCCAGCAGCTTCCTTGGACAGGGGAACACTGAAGCTTTCTTT.

The chain carries TRBV11-1 and TRBJ2-7; 10 nucleotides agree with TRBD2. V lost 4 bases, J lost 2 bases, and 5 bases stayed unmatched. The CDR3 contains 15 residues. CDR1 is SGHAT and CDR2 is FQDESV in the germline V gene (reference sequence). The CDR3 DNA sequence: TGTGCCAGCAGCTCCTGGACTAGCGGAACCTACGAGCAGTACTTC. Residues: CASSSWTSGTYEQYF.

The V and J genes are TRBV27 and TRBJ2-3; TRBD1 matches at 7 bases. From germline, CDR1 is MNHEY and CDR2 SMNVEV (reference sequence). The ends lost 6 bases at V and 2 bases at J; junction bases unmatched: 17. This CDR3 has 18 amino acids. CDR3 region: CASRYRDSWEILTDTQYF. The CDR3 DNA sequence: TGTGCCAGCAGGTACCGGGACAGCTGGGAAATCCTCACAGATACGCAGTATTTT.

This chain uses TRBV5-5 with TRBJ2-2; a weak D match, TRBD1 (5 bases). Germline V CDR1 and CDR2: SGHKS, YYEKEE (reference sequence). Trimming pared 4 bases from V and 2 bases from J, leaving 12 bases between. CDR3 length: 15 amino acids. The CDR3 nucleotides read TGTGCCAGCAGCACAGGAACACTCAACACCGGGGAGCTGTTTTTT. This gives the protein CASSTGTLNTGELFF.

The V gene is TRBV5-1, the J gene TRBJ2-5; 7 bases match TRBD1. V lost 5 bases and J lost 0; bases outside the gene matches: 4. The CDR3 has 14 amino acids. Germline V gene lookup returns CDR1 SGHRS and CDR2 YFSETQ. CDR3: CASSRGTDQETQYF. As DNA, the CDR3 is TGCGCCAGCAGTAGAGGGACAGACCAAGAGACCCAGTACTTC.

The chain links TRBV5-1 to TRBJ2-1, with D maybe TRBD2 (5 bases). CDR1 is SGHRS and CDR2 is YFSETQ in the germline V gene. Trimming removed 0 bases at V and 7 bases at J, with 11 bases between. This CDR3 spans 14 amino acids. This CDR3 reads CASSLGRVENEQFF. The CDR3 DNA reads TGCGCCAGCAGCTTGGGGCGGGTGGAGAATGAGCAGTTCTTC.

The rearrangement uses TRBV30 and TRBJ2-5, with TRBD2 identical over 9 bases. The V gene's germline CDR1 is GTSNPN and CDR2 SVGIG (reference sequence). The V and J ends lost 3 bases and 4 bases, in that order; junction bases with no gene match: 12. CDR3 length equals 16 residues. The CDR3 sequence: CAWRSLSGSYGETQYF. The CDR3 region has the DNA TGTGCCTGGAGGTCCCTTAGCGGGAGTTATGGAGAGACCCAGTACTTC.

This rearrangement joins TRBV7-3 to TRBJ2-3; possibly TRBD1 for D (6 bases). The V and J ends lost 4 bases and 7 bases respectively, with 18 bases between them. This CDR3 has 15 residues. From germline, CDR1 is SGHTA and CDR2 FQGTGA. CDR3 protein: CASSSSDSFLNTQYF. The CDR3 DNA is TGTGCCAGCAGCTCATCGGACAGCTTTTTAAATACGCAGTATTTT.

CDR3 coding DNA: TGTGCCAGCAGACGTAGCGGGAGCCGGGAGACCCAGTACTTC. It codes for CASRRSGSRETQYF. V gene TRBV6-5 combines with J gene TRBJ2-5; 9 nucleotides agree with TRBD2. Per germline, CDR1 MNHEY and CDR2 SVGAGI. The V segment lost 6 bases and the J segment 5 bases; nucleotides outside the gene matches: 7. The CDR3 runs 14 residues.

This chain joins TRBV29-1 and TRBJ1-2; D might be TRBD1 (6 bases). Trimming left V 7 bases short and J 1 base short, with 19 bases between. The CDR3 runs 15 residues. Germline V lookup: CDR1 SQVTM, CDR2 ANQGSEA. The CDR3 reads CSALLSGTNNYGYTF. The CDR3, as DNA: TGCAGCGCCCTACTATCAGGGACAAATAACTATGGCTACACCTTC.

CDR3 sequence (DNA): TGTGCCTTGGAAGGCGGGAAGGGCGGGGGCACAGATACGCAGTATTTT. Its translation is CALEGGKGGGTDTQYF. The chain recombines TRBV30 with TRBJ2-3; possibly TRBD2 for D (6 bases). Germline assignment: CDR1 GTSNPN and CDR2 SVGIG (reference sequence). V was trimmed by 7 bases and J by 1 base, leaving 21 bases between them. The CDR3 is 16 amino acids. Full variable domain (outside the CDR3, taken from reference TRBV30 and TRBJ2-3): SQTIHQWPATLVQPVGSPLSLECTVEGTSNPNLYWYRQAAGRGLQLLFYSVGIGQISSEVPQNLSASRPQDRQFILSSKKLLLSDSGFYLCALEGGKGGGTDTQYFGPGTRLTVL.

The chain couples TRBV5-6 to TRBJ1-6; D unresolved. V was clipped by 0 bases and J by 7 bases, with 17 bases between them. Germline CDR1 is SGHDT and CDR2 is YYEEEE. This CDR3 is 17 amino acids long. CDR3: CASSLGGPWSSNSPLHF. DNA of the CDR3: TGTGCCAGCAGCTTGGGCGGGCCTTGGTCCTCAAATTCACCCCTCCACTTT. Supplemented by reference TRBV5-6 and TRBJ1-6, the full variable domain reads DAGVTQSPTHLIKTRGQQVTLRCSPKSGHDTVSWYQQALGQGPQFIFQYYEEEERQRGNFPDRFSGHQFPNYSSELNVNALLLGDSALYLCASSLGGPWSSNSPLHFGNGTRLTVT.

The chain couples TRBV6-5 to TRBJ2-3; tentative D call: TRBD2 (6 bases). The V gene's germline CDR1 is MNHEY and CDR2 SVGAGI. The CDR3 is 13 amino acids. The ends were cut back, 6 bases at V and 6 bases at J, with 13 bases in the middle. Here the CDR3 reads CASRRDLRDTQYF. The CDR3 DNA is TGTGCCAGCAGGCGGGACTTGCGGGATACGCAGTATTTT.